The clone carrying this T cell receptor (beta chain) was seen only once. The source of the sample is a study of shared clonotypes between healthy human individuals. In the naive CD8 group, cells lacked CD45RO and were positively selected for CCR7, so terminally differentiated effector memory CD45RA+ cells were left out. Germline-derived CDR1 and CDR2 are LGHNA and YSLEER. The CDR3 contains 13 residues. Losses at the gene ends were 0 bases for V and 9 bases for J; bases not matched to a gene: 3. Sequencing used immunoSEQ multiplex PCR; TCRdb keeps in-frame clones, though not all of them. The table includes about 2 million clones, about 95% detected once.

The chain is built from TRBV4-3 and TRBJ2-3, with 7 bases fitting TRBD1. The clonotype comes from a man aged 18 to 29 in good health. Sequenced material: naive CD8+ T cells sorted from blood. The CDR3 spells CASSQEAQGTQYF. The CDR3 bases are TGCGCCAGCAGCCAAGAAGCACAGGGGACGCAGTATTTT.